Here is one TCR beta chain with its context. Its target is not known. Reverse transcription of all isolated RNA meant that expressed TCRB transcripts were sequenced. Using immunoSEQ multiplex PCR, the repertoire was profiled, and TCRdb retains in-frame clones only, with some absent. The table shows some 400,000 clones, with less than 15% occurring only once. The record originates from a study of beta chain features in type 1 diabetes. As for the study in general: Investigators examined roughly 99,000,000 sorted cells across all samples. Findings of the study overall: When VDJ junctions were examined, type 1 diabetes patients showed fewer insertions and more deletions.

All sorted populations exceeded 95% purity. From germline, CDR1 is SQVTM and CDR2 ANQGSEA. The germline V and J ends were trimmed by 3 bases and 3 bases, with 14 bases remaining between them. The CDR3 runs to 15 residues. The receptor's source is a woman younger than 35 in good health. This rearrangement joins TRBV29-1 to TRBJ1-4; perhaps TRBD1 as D (5 bases). The sequencing sample was made of naive CD4+ T cells from blood. CDR3 in DNA: TGCAGCGTTGACGGGGGGTTTTGGGCTAATGAAAAACTGTTTTTT. It specifies CSVDGGFWANEKLFF.